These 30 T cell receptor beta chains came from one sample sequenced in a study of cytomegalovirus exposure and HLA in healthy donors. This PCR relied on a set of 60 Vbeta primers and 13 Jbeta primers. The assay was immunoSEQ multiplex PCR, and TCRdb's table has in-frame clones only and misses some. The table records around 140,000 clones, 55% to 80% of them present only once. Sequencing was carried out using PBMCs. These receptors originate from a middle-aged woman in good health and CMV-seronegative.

CDR3 protein: CASSVAEGRKTGELFF. As DNA, the CDR3 is TGTGCCAGCAGCGTAGCAGAGGGAAGGAAAACCGGGGAGCTGTTTTTT. The chain employs TRBV9 and TRBJ2-2; D might be TRBD2 (5 bases). V shed 0 bases and J shed 5 bases, with 14 bases lying between them. The CDR3 extends over 16 amino acids. CDR1 is SGDLS, CDR2 YYNGEE, per germline.

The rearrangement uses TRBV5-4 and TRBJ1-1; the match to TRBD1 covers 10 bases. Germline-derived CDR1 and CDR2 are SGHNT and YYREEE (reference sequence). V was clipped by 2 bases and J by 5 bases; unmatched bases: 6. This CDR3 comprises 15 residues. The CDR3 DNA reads TGTGCCAGCAGCTTAAGGGACAGGGGATGGACTGAAGCTTTCTTT. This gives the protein CASSLRDRGWTEAFF.

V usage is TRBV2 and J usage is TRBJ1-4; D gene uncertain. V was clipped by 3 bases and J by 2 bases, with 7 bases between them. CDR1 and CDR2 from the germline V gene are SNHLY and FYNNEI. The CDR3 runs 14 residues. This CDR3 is CASSELGTNEKLFF. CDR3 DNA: TGTGCCAGCAGTGAGTTGGGCACTAATGAAAAACTGTTTTTT. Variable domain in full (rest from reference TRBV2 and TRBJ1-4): EPEVTQTPSHQVTQMGQEVILRCVPISNHLYFYWYRQILGQKVEFLVSFYNNEISEKSEIFDDQFSVERPDGSNFTLKIRSTKLEDSAMYFCASSELGTNEKLFFGSGTQLSVL.

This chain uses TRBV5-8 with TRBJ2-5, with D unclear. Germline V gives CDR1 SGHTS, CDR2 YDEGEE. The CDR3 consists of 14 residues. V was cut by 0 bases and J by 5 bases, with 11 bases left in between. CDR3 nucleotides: TGTGCCAGCAGCTTGGAACCCTACGTTGAGACCCAGTACTTC. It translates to CASSLEPYVETQYF.

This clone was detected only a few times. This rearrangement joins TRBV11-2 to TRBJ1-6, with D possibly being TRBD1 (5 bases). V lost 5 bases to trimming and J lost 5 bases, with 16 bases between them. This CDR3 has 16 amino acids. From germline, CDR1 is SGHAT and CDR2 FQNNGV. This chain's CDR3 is CASSPTRQSNNSPLHF. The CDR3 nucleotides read TGTGCCAGCAGCCCAACACGACAGAGTAATAATTCACCCCTCCACTTT.

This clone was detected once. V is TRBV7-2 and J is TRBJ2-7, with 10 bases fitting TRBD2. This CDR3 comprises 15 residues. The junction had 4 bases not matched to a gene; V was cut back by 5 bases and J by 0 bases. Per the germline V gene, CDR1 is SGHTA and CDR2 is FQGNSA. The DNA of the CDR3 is TGTGCCAGCAGCCCTAGCGGGGGCCGCTCCTACGAGCAGTACTTC. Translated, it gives CASSPSGGRSYEQYF. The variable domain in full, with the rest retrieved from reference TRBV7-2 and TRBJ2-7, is GAGVSQSPSNKVTEKGKDVELRCDPISGHTALYWYRQSLGQGLEFLIYFQGNSAPDKSGLPSDRFSAERTGGSVSTLTIQRTQQEDSAVYLCASSPSGGRSYEQYFGPGTRLTVT.

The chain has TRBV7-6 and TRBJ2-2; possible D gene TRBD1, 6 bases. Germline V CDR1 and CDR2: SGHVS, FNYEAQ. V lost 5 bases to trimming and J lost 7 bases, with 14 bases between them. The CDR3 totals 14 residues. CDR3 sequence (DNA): TGTGCCAGCAGCCTTTCTTCGGACAGCGGGGAGCTGTTTTTT. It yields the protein CASSLSSDSGELFF.

The DNA for the CDR3 is TGTGCCAGCAGCCCCCTGACAGGGAGGAGCACTGAAGCTTTCTTT. It encodes CASSPLTGRSTEAFF. The gene calls are TRBV9 and TRBJ1-1, with 7 nucleotides matching TRBD1. Germline V gives CDR1 SGDLS, CDR2 YYNGEE. Germline trimming cut 4 bases from V and 4 bases from J; bases unmatched to any gene: 10. The length of the CDR3 is 15 residues.

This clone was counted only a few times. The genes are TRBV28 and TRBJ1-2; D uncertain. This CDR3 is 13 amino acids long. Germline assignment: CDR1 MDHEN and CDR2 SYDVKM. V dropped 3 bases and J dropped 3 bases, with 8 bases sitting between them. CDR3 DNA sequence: TGTGCCAGCAGTTTTTTGAGTTACTATGGCTACACCTTC. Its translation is CASSFLSYYGYTF.

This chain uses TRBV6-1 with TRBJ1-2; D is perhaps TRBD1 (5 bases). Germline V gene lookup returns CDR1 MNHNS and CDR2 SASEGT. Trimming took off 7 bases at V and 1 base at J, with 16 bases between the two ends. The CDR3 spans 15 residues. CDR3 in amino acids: CASTLWTDSNYGYTF. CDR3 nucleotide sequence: TGTGCCAGCACTCTCTGGACCGACAGTAACTATGGCTACACCTTC.

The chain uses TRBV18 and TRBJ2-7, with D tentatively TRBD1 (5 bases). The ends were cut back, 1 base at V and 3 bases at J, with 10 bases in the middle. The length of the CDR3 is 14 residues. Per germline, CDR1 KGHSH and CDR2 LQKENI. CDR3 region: CASSPRRADYEQYF. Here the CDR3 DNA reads TGTGCCAGCTCACCACGCAGGGCAGACTACGAGCAGTACTTC.

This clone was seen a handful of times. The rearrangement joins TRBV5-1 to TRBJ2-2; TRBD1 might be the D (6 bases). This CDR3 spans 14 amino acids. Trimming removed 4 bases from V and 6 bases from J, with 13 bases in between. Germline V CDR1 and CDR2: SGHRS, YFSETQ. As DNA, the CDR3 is TGCGCCAGCAGCCTTACAGGGTCACCCGGGGAGCTGTTTTTT. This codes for CASSLTGSPGELFF.

In DNA, the CDR3 is TGTGCCAGCAGCTTGGTCGGGGAAACCTATGGCTACACCTTC. Translation gives CASSLVGETYGYTF. The rearrangement uses TRBV5-8 and TRBJ1-2; D is unresolved. This CDR3 is 14 amino acids long. Germline V gene data show CDR1 as SGHTS and CDR2 as YDEGEE. The ends were cut back, 0 bases at V and 4 bases at J, with 10 bases in the middle.

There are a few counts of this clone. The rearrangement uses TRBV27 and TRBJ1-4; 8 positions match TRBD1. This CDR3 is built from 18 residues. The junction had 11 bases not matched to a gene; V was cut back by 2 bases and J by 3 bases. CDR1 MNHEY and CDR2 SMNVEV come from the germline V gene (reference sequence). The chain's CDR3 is CASSLHSRGRTANEKLFF. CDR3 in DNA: TGTGCCAGCAGTTTACATTCCAGGGGGCGAACCGCTAATGAAAAACTGTTTTTT.

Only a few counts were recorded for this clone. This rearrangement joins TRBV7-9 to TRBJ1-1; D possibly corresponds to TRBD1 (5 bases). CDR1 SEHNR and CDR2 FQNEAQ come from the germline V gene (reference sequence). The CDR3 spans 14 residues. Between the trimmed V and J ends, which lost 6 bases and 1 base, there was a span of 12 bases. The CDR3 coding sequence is TGTGCCAGCAGGGGGGGGAGCCCGAACACTGAAGCTTTCTTT. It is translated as CASRGGSPNTEAFF.

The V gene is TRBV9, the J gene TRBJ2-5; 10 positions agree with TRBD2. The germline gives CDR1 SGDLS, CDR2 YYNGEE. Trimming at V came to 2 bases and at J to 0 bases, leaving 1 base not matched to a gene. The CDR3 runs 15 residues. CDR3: CASSVSGGYQETQYF. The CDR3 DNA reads TGTGCCAGCAGCGTTAGCGGGGGGTACCAAGAGACCCAGTACTTC.

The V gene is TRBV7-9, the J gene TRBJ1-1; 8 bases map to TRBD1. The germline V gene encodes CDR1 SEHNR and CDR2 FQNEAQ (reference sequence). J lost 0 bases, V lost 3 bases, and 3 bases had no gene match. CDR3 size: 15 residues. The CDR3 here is CASSFYRGMNTEAFF. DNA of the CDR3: TGTGCCAGCAGCTTTTACAGGGGGATGAACACTGAAGCTTTCTTT.

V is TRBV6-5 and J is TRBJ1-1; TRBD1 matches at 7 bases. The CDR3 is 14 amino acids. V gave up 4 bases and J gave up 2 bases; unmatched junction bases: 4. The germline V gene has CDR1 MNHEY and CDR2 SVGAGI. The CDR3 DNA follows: TGTGCCAGCAGTTCCGGGACAGCTAACACTGAAGCTTTCTTT. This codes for CASSSGTANTEAFF.

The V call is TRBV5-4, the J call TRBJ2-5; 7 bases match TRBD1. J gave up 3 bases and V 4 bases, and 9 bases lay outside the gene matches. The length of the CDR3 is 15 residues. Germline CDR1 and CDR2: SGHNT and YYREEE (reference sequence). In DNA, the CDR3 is TGTGCCAGCAGCCCCGGACAGGTTGAAAAAGAGACCCAGTACTTC. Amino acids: CASSPGQVEKETQYF.

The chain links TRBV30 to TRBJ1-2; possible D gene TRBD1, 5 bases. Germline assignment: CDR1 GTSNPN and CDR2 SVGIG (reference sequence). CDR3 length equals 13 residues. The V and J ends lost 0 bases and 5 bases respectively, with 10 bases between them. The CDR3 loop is CAWSVGGTYGYTF. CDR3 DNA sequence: TGTGCCTGGAGTGTTGGAGGGACTTATGGCTACACCTTC.

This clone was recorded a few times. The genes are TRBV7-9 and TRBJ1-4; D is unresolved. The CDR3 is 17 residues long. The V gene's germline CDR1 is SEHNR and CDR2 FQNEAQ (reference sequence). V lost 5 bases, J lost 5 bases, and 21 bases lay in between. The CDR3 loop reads CASSPRSGLSQNEKLFF. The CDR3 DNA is TGTGCCAGCAGCCCGCGGAGCGGCCTCTCCCAGAATGAAAAACTGTTTTTT.

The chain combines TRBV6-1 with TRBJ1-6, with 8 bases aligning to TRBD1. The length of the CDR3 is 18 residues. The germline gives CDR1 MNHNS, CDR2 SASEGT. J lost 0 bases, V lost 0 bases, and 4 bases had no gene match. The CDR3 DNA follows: TGTGCCAGCAGTGAAGCGCTTCAGGGGGCCTCCTATAATTCACCCCTCCACTTT. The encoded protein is CASSEALQGASYNSPLHF.

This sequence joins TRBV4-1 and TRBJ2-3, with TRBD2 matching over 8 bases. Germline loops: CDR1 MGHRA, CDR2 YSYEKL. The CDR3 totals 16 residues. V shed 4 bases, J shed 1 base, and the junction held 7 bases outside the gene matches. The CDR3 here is CASSPWAGGRTDTQYF. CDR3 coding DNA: TGCGCCAGCAGCCCCTGGGCGGGGGGACGCACAGATACGCAGTATTTT.

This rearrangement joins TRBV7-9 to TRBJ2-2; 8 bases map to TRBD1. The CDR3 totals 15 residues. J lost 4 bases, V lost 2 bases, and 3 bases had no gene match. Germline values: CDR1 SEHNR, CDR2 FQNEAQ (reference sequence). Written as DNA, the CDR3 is TGTGCCAGCAGCTTAAGGACAGGGACCACCGGGGAGCTGTTTTTT. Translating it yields CASSLRTGTTGELFF.

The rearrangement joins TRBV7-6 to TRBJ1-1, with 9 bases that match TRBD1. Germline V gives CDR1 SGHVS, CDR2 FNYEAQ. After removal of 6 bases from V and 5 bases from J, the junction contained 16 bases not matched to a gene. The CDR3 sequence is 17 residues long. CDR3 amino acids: CASSSYTGTGLETEAFF. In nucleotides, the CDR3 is TGTGCCAGCAGTTCATACACCGGGACAGGGCTTGAAACTGAAGCTTTCTTT.

CDR3 sequence (DNA): TGTGCCAGTAGCCTAGGGGGTCTCAGTTCTAACTATGGCTACACCTTC. Residues: CASSLGGLSSNYGYTF. V is TRBV19 and J is TRBJ1-2, with TRBD1 as a possible D gene (6 bases). The CDR3 totals 16 residues. CDR1 LNHDA and CDR2 SQIVND come from the germline V gene (reference sequence). With 6 bases removed from V and 0 bases from J, the gap between germline ends came to 17 bases.

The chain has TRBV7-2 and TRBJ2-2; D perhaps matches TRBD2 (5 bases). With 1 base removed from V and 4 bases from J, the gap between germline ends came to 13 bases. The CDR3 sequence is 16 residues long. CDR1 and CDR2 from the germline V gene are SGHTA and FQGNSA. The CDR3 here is CASSLGGLVGTGELFF. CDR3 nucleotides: TGTGCCAGCAGCTTAGGAGGGCTAGTCGGCACCGGGGAGCTGTTTTTT.

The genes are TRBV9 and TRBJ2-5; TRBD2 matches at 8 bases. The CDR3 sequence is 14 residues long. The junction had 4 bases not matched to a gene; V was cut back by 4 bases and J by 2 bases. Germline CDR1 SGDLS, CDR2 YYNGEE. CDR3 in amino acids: CASSIGGAQETQYF. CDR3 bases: TGTGCCAGCAGCATCGGGGGGGCTCAAGAGACCCAGTACTTC. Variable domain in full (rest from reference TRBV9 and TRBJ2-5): DSGVTQTPKHLITATGQRVTLRCSPRSGDLSVYWYQQSLDQGLQFLIQYYNGEERAKGNILERFSAQQFPDLHSELNLSSLELGDSALYFCASSIGGAQETQYFGPGTRLLVL.

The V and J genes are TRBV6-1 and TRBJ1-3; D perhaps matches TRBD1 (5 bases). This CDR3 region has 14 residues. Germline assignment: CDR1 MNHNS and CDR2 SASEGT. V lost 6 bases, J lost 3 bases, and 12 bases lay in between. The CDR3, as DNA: TGTGCCAGCAGCCTCCAAGACAGTGGAAACACCATATATTTT. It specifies CASSLQDSGNTIYF.

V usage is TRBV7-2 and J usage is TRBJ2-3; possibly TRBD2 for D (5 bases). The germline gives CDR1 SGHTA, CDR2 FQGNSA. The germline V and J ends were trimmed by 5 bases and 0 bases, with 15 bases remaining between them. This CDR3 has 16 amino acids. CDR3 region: CASSPRGATSTDTQYF. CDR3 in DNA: TGTGCCAGCAGCCCCCGGGGAGCGACTAGCACAGATACGCAGTATTTT.